The TCR beta chain under discussion was sequenced for a study of T cell changes during pregnancy in multiple sclerosis. Sequencing used immunoSEQ multiplex PCR; TCRdb keeps in-frame clones, though not all of them. The data show 57,000 or so clones, 91% seen once. The CDR3 is 16 residues long. V was pared by 4 bases and J by 6 bases, with 18 bases between. CDR1 SGHDN and CDR2 FVKESK come from the germline V gene. The rearrangement joins TRBV14 to TRBJ2-2; D gene uncertain. The sequence derives from a female donor in good health, enrolled as a control in a pregnancy study. Sequenced here: peripheral blood, sampled after pregnancy. CDR3 nucleotides: TGTGCCAGCAGCCGCCAAACGGGTATTAGCCCCGGGGAGCTGTTTTTT. It specifies CASSRQTGISPGELFF.